A single sample is the source of the 7 T cell receptor beta chains below, sequenced in a study of beta chain features in type 1 diabetes. Expressed TCRB transcripts were sequenced after all isolated RNA was converted to cDNA. Profiled with immunoSEQ multiplex PCR; TCRdb holds only in-frame clones, not every one. The sample holds nearly 350,000 clones, roughly 8% seen once. Sequencing was performed on central memory CD4+ T cells from blood. These receptors all stem from a woman younger than 30 in good health.

This clone came up a few times. The rearrangement uses TRBV28 and TRBJ2-1; 8 nucleotides line up with TRBD1. J gave up 2 bases and V 3 bases, and 9 bases lay outside the gene matches. The CDR3 has 17 residues. Per the germline V gene, CDR1 is MDHEN and CDR2 is SYDVKM. In DNA form, the CDR3 reads TGTGCCAGCAGTTTTCCTCGCGACAGGGGTGCCTACAATGAGCAGTTCTTC. This codes for CASSFPRDRGAYNEQFF.

This rearrangement joins TRBV29-1 to TRBJ2-3, with D possibly matching TRBD1 (5 bases). Trimming removed 7 bases from V and 3 bases from J, with 17 bases in between. The CDR3 covers 14 residues. From germline, CDR1 is SQVTM and CDR2 ANQGSEA. In nucleotides, the CDR3 is TGCAGCGCAGTCCTCCTTTCAGGGACAGATACGCAGTATTTT. This codes for CSAVLLSGTDTQYF.

This clone was observed a handful of times. This specimen includes other DNA sequences encoding the same CDR3. This rearrangement joins TRBV11-1 to TRBJ2-5; 9 bases match TRBD1. V lost 4 bases to trimming and J lost 4 bases; unmatched junction nucleotides: 4. The CDR3 loop spans 14 amino acids. The germline gives CDR1 SGHAT, CDR2 FQDESV (reference sequence). CDR3 in DNA: TGTGCCAGCAGCTCTCGGGGACAGGGAGAGACCCAGTACTTC. Amino acids: CASSSRGQGETQYF.

The sample holds a few counts of this clone. The chain recombines TRBV5-6 with TRBJ2-1; D is unclear. Trimming cost V 4 bases and J 6 bases, with 17 bases left between them. CDR1 SGHDT and CDR2 YYEEEE come from the germline V gene. The CDR3 has 15 residues. CDR3 bases: TGTGCCAGCAGCCCCCGCAGATTGGCATTCAATGAGCAGTTCTTC. Amino acids: CASSPRRLAFNEQFF.

Concerning this clone itself: Other DNA sequences in this specimen translate into the identical CDR3. The chain is built from TRBV5-1 and TRBJ2-2, with no clear D. Germline V gene sequence: CDR1 SGHRS, CDR2 YFSETQ. The CDR3 is 15 residues long. V was trimmed by 0 bases and J by 0 bases, leaving 6 bases between them. The CDR3, as DNA: TGCGCCAGCAGCTTGGGGGTCGCGAACACCGGGGAGCTGTTTTTT. Protein sequence: CASSLGVANTGELFF.

The chain joins TRBV29-1 to TRBJ2-1; 12 nucleotides match TRBD2. In germline, CDR1 is SQVTM, CDR2 ANQGSEA. This CDR3 is built from 15 residues. Trimming took 6 bases from V and 2 from J; bases not matched to a gene: 5. CDR3 sequence reads: CSVGGLAGPYNEQFF. CDR3 sequence (DNA): TGCAGCGTGGGGGGACTAGCGGGCCCCTACAATGAGCAGTTCTTC.

The chain carries TRBV4-2 and TRBJ2-3, with D possibly TRBD2 on 5 matching bases. CDR1 is LGHNA and CDR2 is YNFKEQ in the germline V gene. V lost 1 base, J lost 0 bases, and 11 bases lay in between. CDR3 length: 16 amino acids. The CDR3 protein is CASSQGGAVSTDTQYF. The CDR3 DNA reads as TGTGCCAGCAGCCAAGGGGGAGCGGTTAGCACAGATACGCAGTATTTT.